This T cell receptor beta chain appears in the sequencing data of a study of T cells after posttransplantation cyclophosphamide. Findings of the study overall: Tissue-infiltrating T cells from skin or gut overlapped little with blood T cells.

CDR3 length equals 15 residues. Germline CDR1 and CDR2: SGHTS and YDEGEE. The ends were cut back, 1 base at V and 2 bases at J, with 11 bases in the middle. Clones were read by immunoSEQ multiplex PCR, and TCRdb kept only the in-frame ones, dropping some. The sample has more than 5,500 clones, more than 65% seen once. Busulfan-fludarabine conditioning, marrow transplant, and cyclophosphamide on days +3 and +4 were administered. In the case of this clone: Its specificity is not known.

The chain recombines TRBV5-8 with TRBJ2-3; D may be TRBD2 (5 bases). This receptor was taken from a female patient aged 50 to 65 who received an allogeneic stem cell transplant from a related donor, was CMV-positive, and had no GVHD. A subset of T cells may come from the graft donor. Sequences were derived from PBMCs, sampled after allogeneic stem cell transplant with posttransplant cyclophosphamide. DNA for the CDR3: TGTGCCAGCAGCTTGAGTCGAGGGTTCACAGATACGCAGTATTTT. It codes for CASSLSRGFTDTQYF.